A single sample gave rise to the 11 T cell receptor beta chains below, sequenced in a study of CD8 T cells in ankylosing spondylitis. TCRdb reanalysed the 5' RACE reads using MiXCR and keeps one entry per CDR3 protein. The sample consists of about 400,000 distinct CDR3 sequences, roughly 22% of them appearing once. Sequenced: blood, either unsorted or a sorted T cell fraction (not recorded which). The receptors come from a male donor with ankylosing spondylitis or in good health (not recorded which).

The rearrangement uses TRBV4-1 and TRBJ2-3, with a possible D match to TRBD1 (5 bases). V gave up 0 bases and J gave up 4 bases, with 14 bases separating them. Looked up from germline, CDR1 is MGHRA and CDR2 is YSYEKL. The CDR3 is 16 amino acids. The CDR3 DNA reads TGCGCCAGCAGCCAAGACCTTAGGGGTTTGCCAGATACGCAGTATTTT. Its translation is CASSQDLRGLPDTQYF.

The chain has TRBV15 and TRBJ2-5; 8 nucleotides agree with TRBD2. J gave up 3 bases and V 3 bases, and 6 bases lay outside the gene matches. The CDR3 runs 15 residues. Germline-derived CDR1 and CDR2 are LNHNV and YYDKDF (reference sequence). The CDR3 reads CATSSGPGGEETQYF. The CDR3 DNA reads TGTGCCACCAGCAGTGGCCCGGGGGGGGAAGAGACCCAGTACTTC.

In this sample, this clonotype turned up many times. The V gene is TRBV12-3 or TRBV12-4, the J gene TRBJ2-3; D unclear. Trimming removed 7 bases from V and 4 bases from J, with 12 bases in between. CDR3 length: 13 residues. In DNA form, the CDR3 reads TGTGCCAGCACCCACCTTTGGGCAGATACGCAGTATTTT. Its protein is CASTHLWADTQYF.

This rearrangement joins TRBV12-3 or TRBV12-4 to TRBJ2-1, with D unresolved. With 5 bases removed from V and 5 bases from J, the gap between germline ends came to 10 bases. This CDR3 has 13 residues. In DNA form, the CDR3 reads TGTGCCAGCAGTGGTAAGACGAACAATGAGCAGTTCTTC. This gives the protein CASSGKTNNEQFF.

This clonotype appeared many times. This chain connects TRBV4-1 to TRBJ2-7, with a tentative D call TRBD1 (5 bases). The CDR3 totals 13 residues. Trimming pared 1 base from V and 4 bases from J, leaving 8 bases between. Germline CDR1 MGHRA, CDR2 YSYEKL. This chain's CDR3 is CASSQASGYEQYF. CDR3 nucleotides: TGCGCCAGCAGCCAAGCGTCAGGGTACGAGCAGTACTTC.

A few counts support this clonotype. The V call is TRBV7-9, the J call TRBJ2-1; D possibly uses TRBD1 or TRBD2 (6 bases each). The CDR3 has 15 amino acids. V lost 5 bases and J 8 bases, leaving 19 bases between the germline ends. The germline gives CDR1 SEHNR, CDR2 FQNEAQ (reference sequence). The CDR3 region is CASSPVLWGADEQFF. The CDR3 DNA follows: TGTGCCAGCAGCCCAGTCCTGTGGGGGGCAGATGAGCAGTTCTTC.

This chain links TRBV11-1 with TRBJ2-1; D assignment may be TRBD1 or TRBD2 (7 bases each). The germline CDR1 and CDR2 sequences are SGHAT and FQDESV (reference sequence). Trimming took 6 bases from V and 12 from J, leaving 18 bases between them. The length of the CDR3 is 13 residues. The CDR3: CASRSLTGEGQFF. The CDR3 DNA follows: TGTGCCAGCAGGAGCCTTACAGGGGAGGGGCAGTTCTTC.

This sequence joins TRBV9 and TRBJ2-1; 10 bases align to TRBD2. V trimming: 3 bases; J trimming: 4 bases; junction bases outside the gene matches: 4. From germline, CDR1 is SGDLS and CDR2 YYNGEE. The CDR3 length is 15 residues. The CDR3 sequence: CASSGGTSAYNEQFF. As DNA, the CDR3 is TGTGCCAGCAGCGGGGGGACTAGCGCTTACAATGAGCAGTTCTTC.

This clonotype turned up a few times. The rearrangement uses TRBV12-3 or TRBV12-4 and TRBJ2-1; a weak D match, TRBD1 (5 bases). V was trimmed by 4 bases and J by 8 bases, leaving 12 bases between them. The CDR3 extends over 13 amino acids. The CDR3 DNA follows: TGTGCCAGCAGTTACCAGGGATGGGATGAGCAGTTCTTC. Translation gives CASSYQGWDEQFF.

This clonotype has just a few counts. The J gene is TRBJ2-1, the V gene TRBV12-3 or TRBV12-4; 7 bases line up with TRBD2. The CDR3 has 14 amino acids. The trim removed 6 bases at V and 5 bases at J, leaving 7 bases unmatched. The DNA of the CDR3 is TGTGCCAGCAGCCTCAGCGGGGTTGACAATGAGCAGTTCTTC. The encoded protein is CASSLSGVDNEQFF.

This clonotype occurred a few times. J is TRBJ1-1 and V is TRBV5-1; D may be TRBD1 (6 bases). V shed 2 bases and J shed 1 base, with 15 bases lying between them. This CDR3 is 16 amino acids long. CDR1 and CDR2 from the germline V gene are SGHRS and YFSETQ. DNA for the CDR3: TGCGCCAGCAGCTTACAGAGTTCAGGGGCGAACACTGAAGCTTTCTTT. Translated: CASSLQSSGANTEAFF.